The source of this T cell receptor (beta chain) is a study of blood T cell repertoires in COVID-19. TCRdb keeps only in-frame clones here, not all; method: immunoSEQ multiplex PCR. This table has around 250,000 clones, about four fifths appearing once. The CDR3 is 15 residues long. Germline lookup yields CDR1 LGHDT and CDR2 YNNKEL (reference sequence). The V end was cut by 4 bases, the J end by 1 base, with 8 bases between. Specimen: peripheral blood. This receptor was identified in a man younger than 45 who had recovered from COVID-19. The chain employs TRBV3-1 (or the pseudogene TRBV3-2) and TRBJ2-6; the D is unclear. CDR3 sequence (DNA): TGTGCCAGCAGCCTCGCCGGGTCTGGGGCCAACGTCCTGACTTTC. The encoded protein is CASSLAGSGANVLTF.